The 27 T cell receptor beta chains given below trace back to one sample, sequenced in a study of blood T cell repertoires in COVID-19. Profiled with immunoSEQ multiplex PCR; TCRdb holds only in-frame clones, not every one. The sample yields approximately 230,000 clones, under 90% seen once. Material for sequencing was peripheral blood. The source of these receptors is a man aged 30-40 years with active or convalescent COVID-19.

This clone was seen a handful of times. The chain links TRBV3-1 (or the pseudogene TRBV3-2) to TRBJ1-1; D may be TRBD1 (6 bases). CDR1 and CDR2 (germline): LGHDT, YNNKEL (reference sequence). V was trimmed by 6 bases and J by 6 bases, leaving 8 bases between them. The CDR3 length is 11 residues. The CDR3 region is CASSQGSEAFF. DNA of the CDR3: TGTGCCAGCAGTCAGGGGTCTGAAGCTTTCTTT.

The chain combines TRBV10-3 with TRBJ1-6; D unclear. The CDR3 has 12 residues. V lost 4 bases and J lost 6, with 4 bases in between. Germline V gene lookup returns CDR1 ENHRY and CDR2 SYGVKD. The CDR3 DNA reads TGTGCCATCAGTGCCTTTAATTCACCCCTCCACTTT. Translating gives CAISAFNSPLHF.

The V gene is TRBV5-1, the J gene TRBJ1-4, with 8 bases aligning to TRBD1. CDR3 length: 16 residues. Trimming took 0 bases from V and 8 from J; bases not matched to a gene: 9. Germline CDR1 is SGHRS and CDR2 is YFSETQ. For the CDR3, the DNA is TGCGCCAGCAGCTTGGGTTCGGGACAGGTTATAGAAAAACTGTTTTTT. Translated: CASSLGSGQVIEKLFF.

This chain joins TRBV9 and TRBJ1-4, with 9 bases lining up with TRBD1. The length of the CDR3 is 15 residues. Germline CDR1 SGDLS, CDR2 YYNGEE. The ends lost 0 bases at V and 7 bases at J; junction bases unmatched: 4. CDR3 coding DNA: TGTGCCAGCAGCGTAGCCGACAGGGGGAGTGAAAAACTGTTTTTT. Amino acids: CASSVADRGSEKLFF.

This chain joins TRBV28 and TRBJ1-6, with D possibly being TRBD1 (6 bases). V was cut by 5 bases and J by 9 bases, with 14 bases left in between. The CDR3 is 14 residues long. Germline V gene lookup returns CDR1 MDHEN and CDR2 SYDVKM. The CDR3 region has the DNA TGTGCCAGCAGTCCACAGGGCCGTGCTTCACCCCTCCACTTT. The encoded protein is CASSPQGRASPLHF. The whole variable domain, filled in from reference TRBV28 and TRBJ1-6, reads DVKVTQSSRYLVKRTGEKVFLECVQDMDHENMFWYRQDPGLGLRLIYFSYDVKMKEKGDIPEGYSVSREKKERFSLILESASTNQTSMYLCASSPQGRASPLHFGNGTRLTVT.

This chain uses TRBV20-1 with TRBJ2-4; 9 bases line up with TRBD1. CDR3 length: 18 residues. After removal of 3 bases from V and 9 bases from J, the junction contained 21 bases not matched to a gene. In germline, CDR1 is DFQATT, CDR2 SNEGSKA (reference sequence). CDR3 sequence: CSASSIVTGGDTLGIQYF. CDR3 bases: TGCAGTGCTAGTTCCATAGTCACAGGGGGCGATACGTTGGGCATTCAGTACTTC.

CDR3 sequence: CASSQFPGGYEQYF. CDR3 DNA sequence: TGTGCCAGCAGCCAATTCCCAGGGGGCTACGAGCAGTACTTC. The rearrangement uses TRBV4-2 and TRBJ2-7; TRBD1 aligns across 7 bases. CDR1 and CDR2 (germline): LGHNA, YNFKEQ. CDR3 length equals 14 residues. V was clipped by 2 bases and J by 3 bases; unmatched bases: 4.

The V call is TRBV4-2, the J call TRBJ1-6, with 9 bases identical to TRBD1. CDR1 LGHNA and CDR2 YNFKEQ come from the germline V gene. The CDR3 is 17 amino acids. V shed 1 base, J shed 4 bases, and the junction held 5 bases outside the gene matches. The chain's CDR3 is CASSQGEDRGYNSPLHF. The CDR3 DNA reads TGTGCCAGCAGCCAAGGTGAGGACAGGGGTTATAATTCACCCCTCCACTTT.

This clone was detected a few times. The chain has TRBV5-1 and TRBJ1-6; D uncertain. CDR3 length equals 13 residues. CDR1 and CDR2 (germline): SGHRS, YFSETQ. V was clipped by 6 bases and J by 10 bases, with 14 bases between them. Here the CDR3 DNA reads TGCGCCAGCATGTTGGAGTTAGGATCACCCCTCCACTTT. Amino acid sequence: CASMLELGSPLHF.

This clone was detected only once. V usage is TRBV6-4 and J usage is TRBJ2-7, with D perhaps matching TRBD2 (5 bases). With 9 bases removed from V and 4 bases from J, the gap between germline ends came to 19 bases. The germline V gene encodes CDR1 MRHNA and CDR2 SNTAGT. The CDR3 has 14 residues. The CDR3 here is CASIPDWRIYEQYF. CDR3 DNA: TGTGCCAGTATCCCGGACTGGAGGATTTACGAGCAGTACTTC.

V and J are TRBV15 and TRBJ2-1; 7 nucleotides line up with TRBD2. The germline CDR1 and CDR2 sequences are LNHNV and YYDKDF (reference sequence). The CDR3 consists of 13 residues. Trimming at V came to 0 bases and at J to 15 bases, leaving 8 bases not matched to a gene. The CDR3 spells CATSRDSWGGRFF. The CDR3 DNA follows: TGTGCCACCAGCAGAGATAGTTGGGGGGGGAGGTTCTTC. Full variable domain (missing parts from reference TRBV15 and TRBJ2-1): DAMVIQNPRYQVTQFGKPVTLSCSQTLNHNVMYWYQQKSSQAPKLLFHYYDKDFNNEADTPDNFQSRRPNTSFCFLDIRSPGLGDTAMYLCATSRDSWGGRFFGPGTRLTVL.

The chain uses TRBV29-1 and TRBJ2-2; TRBD1 is a possible D gene (6 bases). This CDR3 has 17 residues. V was shortened by 5 bases and J by 0 bases, with 19 bases between the two germline ends. Germline CDR1 reads SQVTM; CDR2 reads ANQGSEA. In nucleotides, the CDR3 is TGCAGCGTTCGTTACCCTGACAGGACCTCGAACACCGGGGAGCTGTTTTTT. Translation: CSVRYPDRTSNTGELFF.

This clone was counted a single time. V and J are TRBV12-3 or TRBV12-4 and TRBJ2-5, with a tentative D call TRBD2 (5 bases). CDR3 length equals 10 residues. Trimming cost V 8 bases and J 4 bases, with 5 bases left between them. The CDR3 here is CASRGETQYF. The CDR3 coding sequence is TGTGCCAGCCGGGGAGAGACCCAGTACTTC.

This clone was counted between two and nine times. The rearrangement joins TRBV21-1 to TRBJ2-1; the D call TRBD2 from the table was never checked on the DNA. TRBV21-1 is a pseudogene segment. This CDR3 contains 17 residues. The CDR3 spells CASSKECLADSYNEQFF. The CDR3 nucleotides are TGTGCCAGCAGCAAAGAGTGCTTAGCGGACTCCTACAATGAGCAGTTCTTC.

This chain uses TRBV28 with TRBJ1-4; D may be TRBD1 (5 bases). V lost 7 bases, J lost 4 bases, and 13 bases lay in between. This CDR3 contains 14 residues. Germline assignment: CDR1 MDHEN and CDR2 SYDVKM. The chain's CDR3 is CASTSGTYNEKLFF. The CDR3 nucleotides read TGTGCCAGCACCTCCGGGACTTATAATGAAAAACTGTTTTTT.

Only a few counts were recorded for this clone. The genes are TRBV4-1 and TRBJ2-1; the D gene is possibly TRBD2 (6 bases). Trimming took off 2 bases at V and 9 bases at J, with 8 bases between the two ends. In germline, CDR1 is MGHRA, CDR2 YSYEKL. The CDR3 totals 12 residues. CDR3: CASSQRGGEQFF. The CDR3 nucleotides are TGCGCCAGCAGCCAAAGGGGAGGTGAGCAGTTCTTC.

The chain is built from TRBV24-1 and TRBJ2-1; 10 bases are a match to TRBD2. V was clipped by 4 bases and J by 7 bases; unmatched bases: 9. The germline V gene encodes CDR1 KGHDR and CDR2 SFDVKD. The CDR3 length is 16 residues. CDR3 in DNA: TGTGCCACCAGTGAAAATAGACTAGCGGGTAAAAATGAGCAGTTCTTC. This gives the protein CATSENRLAGKNEQFF.

This clone was recorded once. The V and J genes are TRBV6-1 and TRBJ2-7; the match to TRBD1 covers 8 bases. The CDR3 loop spans 14 amino acids. V was pared by 6 bases and J by 2 bases, with 6 bases of the junction left unmatched. Germline V gives CDR1 MNHNS, CDR2 SASEGT. Written as DNA, the CDR3 is TGTGCCAGCAGCACCGGGACAGGCACCTACGAGCAGTACTTC. Encoded protein: CASSTGTGTYEQYF.

This sequence joins TRBV19 and TRBJ2-7; D is possibly TRBD2 (6 bases). The CDR3 is made up of 15 amino acids. Germline lookup yields CDR1 LNHDA and CDR2 SQIVND (reference sequence). Deletions cut 1 base from V and 2 bases from J, with 12 bases between. The CDR3 coding sequence is TGTGCCAGTAGTATAGGTAGCGGTTCTACCTACGAGCAGTACTTC. Translating gives CASSIGSGSTYEQYF.

The V call is TRBV7-9, the J call TRBJ2-2; no clear D gene. The CDR3 sequence is 16 residues long. Germline CDR1 reads SEHNR; CDR2 reads FQNEAQ (reference sequence). V was pared by 4 bases and J by 7 bases, with 19 bases between. The CDR3 sequence is CASSYQDPGQRGELFF. CDR3 DNA sequence: TGTGCCAGCAGCTATCAAGATCCAGGCCAACGCGGGGAGCTGTTTTTT.

This clone was observed many times. The rearrangement uses TRBV3-1 (or the pseudogene TRBV3-2) and TRBJ2-5, with a weak D call TRBD1 (7 bases). Between the trimmed V and J ends, which lost 3 bases and 5 bases, there was a span of 10 bases. The CDR3 has 13 amino acids. Germline V gene sequence: CDR1 LGHDT, CDR2 YNNKEL (reference sequence). The CDR3: CASSQSGGETQYF. The DNA for the CDR3 is TGTGCCAGCAGCCAGTCAGGGGGGGAGACCCAGTACTTC.

This chain connects TRBV7-2 to TRBJ2-1; maybe TRBD2 (6 bases). Germline V gives CDR1 SGHTA, CDR2 FQGNSA. This CDR3 contains 16 residues. The germline V and J ends were trimmed by 6 bases and 2 bases, with 17 bases remaining between them. The DNA for the CDR3 is TGTGCCAGCAGGCTAGTCGGGGGTAGAGCCTACAATGAGCAGTTCTTC. As protein: CASRLVGGRAYNEQFF.

The gene calls are TRBV5-1 and TRBJ1-2, with D possibly TRBD1 on 5 matching bases. The CDR3 runs 13 residues. The germline CDR1 and CDR2 sequences are SGHRS and YFSETQ. V lost 2 bases, J lost 7 bases, and 12 bases lay in between. This CDR3 is CASSLRSQGGYTF. The CDR3 nucleotides read TGCGCCAGCAGCTTAAGGTCCCAGGGTGGCTACACCTTC.

For this clone: Other DNA sequences in this sample translate to the same CDR3. The chain couples TRBV28 to TRBJ1-2; TRBD1 is a possible D gene (6 bases). Trimming removed 4 bases at V and 4 bases at J, with 7 bases between. From germline, CDR1 is MDHEN and CDR2 SYDVKM. This CDR3 is built from 12 residues. CDR3 region: CASSSQGYGYTF. In nucleotides, the CDR3 is TGTGCCAGCAGTTCACAGGGCTATGGCTACACCTTC.

This clone has a handful of counts. The chain uses TRBV18 and TRBJ1-6; 9 bases match TRBD1. Germline CDR1 KGHSH, CDR2 LQKENI. CDR3 length: 14 residues. After removal of 5 bases from V and 8 bases from J, the junction contained 4 bases not matched to a gene. The CDR3: CASSARQGDSPLHF. CDR3 bases: TGTGCCAGCTCAGCCCGACAGGGGGATTCACCCCTCCACTTT. The entire variable domain, with the rest obtained from reference TRBV18 and TRBJ1-6, is as follows: NAGVMQNPRHLVRRRGQEARLRCSPMKGHSHVYWYRQLPEEGLKFMVYLQKENIIDESGMPKERFSAEFPKEGPSILRIQQVVRGDSAAYFCASSARQGDSPLHFGNGTRLTVT.

The rearrangement uses TRBV11-2 and TRBJ1-3; 7 nucleotides line up with TRBD1. Trimming took 4 bases from V and 4 from J; bases not matched to a gene: 10. The germline CDR1 and CDR2 sequences are SGHAT and FQNNGV. The CDR3 contains 16 residues. CDR3 nucleotide sequence: TGTGCCAGCAGCTGGAGCGACAGGGTCCCAGGAAACACCATATATTTT. Encoded protein: CASSWSDRVPGNTIYF.

This chain joins TRBV11-2 and TRBJ2-5, with TRBD1 matching over 7 bases. The CDR3 has 13 amino acids. CDR1 SGHAT and CDR2 FQNNGV come from the germline V gene. V shed 5 bases and J 5 bases; nucleotides not matched to a gene: 5. The CDR3 DNA follows: TGTGCCAGCAGCCTCAGGGGGAAGGAGACCCAGTACTTC. Its translation: CASSLRGKETQYF.